This TCR beta chain originates from a study of T cell responses to AZD1222 COVID-19 vaccine. Study-wide results and limits: Spike was spanned by vaccine-associated CD4 TCRs, with dominance at 160-218 and 743-854.

On this clone: Its antigen is not identified.

V was cut by 6 bases and J by 8 bases, with 11 bases left in between. CDR1 is MNHEY, CDR2 SVGAGI, per germline. The CDR3 contains 12 residues. Only in-frame clones appear in the TCRdb table, and some are missing; sequencing was by immunoSEQ multiplex PCR. The sample records roughly 90,000 clones, more than 70% being singletons. Timing groups of about 4 and about 12 weeks for second doses were pooled. The sequenced sample was peripheral blood, obtained 28 days after the second AZD1222 dose. This clonotype originated in an adult who received the AZD1222 COVID-19 vaccine. The V call is TRBV6-5, the J call TRBJ2-1; D is unresolved. The CDR3 is CASSHPKHEQFF. CDR3 bases: TGTGCCAGCAGCCACCCTAAGCATGAGCAGTTCTTC.